The 24 T cell receptor beta chains in this list originate from one sample, sequenced in a study of identical twins. TCRdb reprocessed the 5' RACE reads with MiXCR, giving one entry per CDR3 protein. This table holds about 1.7 million distinct CDR3 sequences, roughly 35% found once. Sequencing input: cord blood. The receptor source for this set is a newborn girl in good health.

The V and J genes are TRBV28 and TRBJ1-3, with 8 bases that match TRBD1. This CDR3 has 15 amino acids. J was trimmed by 2 bases and V by 5 bases; bases with no gene match: 5. CDR1 MDHEN and CDR2 SYDVKM come from the germline V gene. The CDR3 nucleotides are TGTGCCAGCAGTATGGACAGGGTCGCTGGAAACACCATATATTTT. Protein: CASSMDRVAGNTIYF. Full variable domain (outside the CDR3, taken from reference TRBV28 and TRBJ1-3): DVKVTQSSRYLVKRTGEKVFLECVQDMDHENMFWYRQDPGLGLRLIYFSYDVKMKEKGDIPEGYSVSREKKERFSLILESASTNQTSMYLCASSMDRVAGNTIYFGEGSWLTVV.

The table lists this clonotype with many counts. The chain recombines TRBV27 with TRBJ2-5, with no clear D. Trimming removed 1 base from V and 2 bases from J, with 5 bases in between. CDR1 is MNHEY, CDR2 SMNVEV, per germline (reference sequence). This CDR3 has 13 residues. The CDR3 DNA follows: TGTGCCAGCAGTTTATGGAGTCAAGAGACCCAGTACTTC. Translating gives CASSLWSQETQYF.

This clonotype has a handful of counts. The genes are TRBV7-8 and TRBJ1-5; 8 nucleotides match TRBD1. V shed 5 bases, J shed 2 bases, and the junction held 8 bases outside the gene matches. CDR1 is SGHVS and CDR2 is FQNEAQ in the germline V gene. This CDR3 is 16 amino acids long. CDR3 in DNA: TGTGCCAGCAGCGCCCCGGGACAGGCGTGCAATCAGCCCCAGCATTTT. Amino acid sequence: CASSAPGQACNQPQHF.

The chain carries TRBV28 and TRBJ1-1; tentatively, D is TRBD1 (6 bases). The CDR3 sequence is 16 residues long. Trimming removed 2 bases from V and 2 bases from J, with 15 bases in between. CDR1 is MDHEN and CDR2 is SYDVKM in the germline V gene. The CDR3 loop reads CASSLVSGEPNTEAFF. In DNA form, the CDR3 reads TGTGCCAGCAGTTTAGTGTCAGGGGAACCTAACACTGAAGCTTTCTTT.

The CDR3 region is CASRFSRDRAGQAFF. The DNA for the CDR3 is TGTGCCAGCAGGTTCTCCAGGGATAGGGCCGGCCAAGCTTTCTTT. The V call is TRBV7-2, the J call TRBJ1-1; possible D gene TRBD1, 5 bases. Trimming removed 6 bases at V and 9 bases at J, with 23 bases between. The length of the CDR3 is 15 residues. CDR1 and CDR2 from the germline V gene are SGHTA and FQGNSA.

This chain links TRBV28 with TRBJ2-7; no clear D gene. Trimming removed 5 bases at V and 3 bases at J, with 11 bases between. The CDR3 is 13 residues long. In germline, CDR1 is MDHEN, CDR2 SYDVKM. Here the CDR3 reads CASSPYEYYEQYF. The CDR3 coding sequence is TGTGCCAGCAGTCCTTATGAGTACTACGAGCAGTACTTC.

This clonotype occurred many times. The V call is TRBV15, the J call TRBJ2-3, with D possibly TRBD1 on 7 matching bases. CDR3 size: 13 residues. Germline V CDR1 and CDR2: LNHNV, YYDKDF (reference sequence). V was trimmed by 7 bases and J by 5 bases, leaving 13 bases between them. The CDR3 region is CATNRQGGDTQYF. The CDR3, as DNA: TGTGCCACCAACCGACAGGGAGGAGATACGCAGTATTTT.

In DNA, the CDR3 is TGCGCCAGCAGCCCGGGACAGGTTTTCACAGATACGCAGTATTTT. Its protein product is CASSPGQVFTDTQYF. The rearrangement uses TRBV5-1 and TRBJ2-3, with TRBD1 matching 8 bases. Germline V gene data show CDR1 as SGHRS and CDR2 as YFSETQ. There are 15 residues in the CDR3. V lost 4 bases to trimming and J lost 2 bases; unmatched junction nucleotides: 6.

The chain uses TRBV6-5 and TRBJ1-1, with D maybe TRBD1 (6 bases). CDR3 length equals 20 residues. Trimming pared 2 bases from V and 1 base from J, leaving 26 bases between. The germline V gene has CDR1 MNHEY and CDR2 SVGAGI. The chain's CDR3 is CASSYLEDVGGAAPNTEAFF. The CDR3 nucleotides read TGTGCCAGCAGTTACCTAGAAGATGTGGGGGGCGCTGCCCCGAACACTGAAGCTTTCTTT.

In regard to this clonotype: This may be a read error, as it is one base from a much larger clone. The J gene is TRBJ1-5, the V gene TRBV12-3 or TRBV12-4, with D possibly TRBD1 on 5 matching bases. The length of the CDR3 is 14 residues. This chain's CDR3 is CVSSFAGGNQPQHF. CDR3 DNA sequence: TGTGTCAGCAGTTTCGCGGGGGGCAATCAGCCCCAGCATTTT.

This sequence joins TRBV12-3 or TRBV12-4 and TRBJ2-5, with unresolved D. The V end was cut by 11 bases, the J end by 6 bases, with 16 bases between. The CDR3 is made up of 12 amino acids. CDR3 sequence (DNA): TGTGCCTCAAGTGGGCAGACAAAGACCCAGTACTTC. Protein sequence: CASSGQTKTQYF.

This clonotype appeared a few times. The gene calls are TRBV5-1 and TRBJ2-3; 8 bases are shared with TRBD2. CDR3 length: 16 amino acids. Germline V CDR1 and CDR2: SGHRS, YFSETQ. Trimming took 1 base from V and 3 from J; bases not matched to a gene: 7. CDR3: CASSLRPAGETDTQYF. The CDR3 DNA is TGCGCCAGCAGCTTGCGGCCAGCGGGGGAGACAGATACGCAGTATTTT.

This rearrangement joins TRBV20-1 to TRBJ2-5; 10 bases align to TRBD2. The CDR3 has 12 residues. V shed 3 bases and J 11 bases; nucleotides not matched to a gene: 6. CDR1 and CDR2 from the germline V gene are DFQATT and SNEGSKA (reference sequence). The CDR3 is CSASPAGGQQYF. In nucleotides, the CDR3 is TGCAGTGCTAGTCCAGCGGGAGGGCAGCAGTACTTC.

This clonotype was seen only a few times. This rearrangement joins TRBV5-1 to TRBJ2-7; D unclear. Germline V lookup: CDR1 SGHRS, CDR2 YFSETQ. The CDR3 has 14 residues. V lost 4 bases to trimming and J lost 3 bases, with 14 bases between them. The CDR3 protein is CASSVQRQSYEQYF. The DNA of the CDR3 is TGCGCCAGCAGCGTTCAAAGGCAGAGCTACGAGCAGTACTTC.

The chain links TRBV6-1 to TRBJ1-4, with 9 bases identical to TRBD1. V dropped 7 bases and J dropped 8; count of bases not matched to a gene: 11. This CDR3 contains 15 residues. CDR1 and CDR2 from the germline V gene are MNHNS and SASEGT. The DNA for the CDR3 is TGTGCCAGCACTCCCAAGGGACAGGGAGACGAAAAACTGTTTTTT. Residues: CASTPKGQGDEKLFF.

The rearrangement links TRBV5-1 to TRBJ1-2, with D perhaps matching TRBD1 (6 bases). V was cut by 3 bases and J by 8 bases, with 17 bases left in between. The CDR3 has 14 residues. Germline lookup yields CDR1 SGHRS and CDR2 YFSETQ. The DNA for the CDR3 is TGCGCCAGCAGCTCACAGGGTACGGTTGGGGGCTACACCTTC. It specifies CASSSQGTVGGYTF.

This rearrangement joins TRBV20-1 to TRBJ2-7; D ambiguous. Trimming took 2 bases from V and 4 from J, leaving 9 bases between them. CDR3 length: 12 amino acids. Germline CDR1 reads DFQATT; CDR2 reads SNEGSKA (reference sequence). The CDR3 sequence: CSARSDLYEQYF. CDR3 bases: TGCAGTGCTAGATCCGACCTTTACGAGCAGTACTTC.

The V call is TRBV7-9, the J call TRBJ1-4, with 9 bases that match TRBD1. From germline, CDR1 is SEHNR and CDR2 FQNEAQ (reference sequence). The CDR3 totals 15 residues. The J segment lost 7 bases and the V segment lost 5 bases, leaving 8 bases of the junction unmatched. The CDR3 bases are TGTGCCAGCAGCCCGCCCGGGACAGGGTCTGAAAAACTGTTTTTT. Translation: CASSPPGTGSEKLFF.

DNA for the CDR3: TGTGCCAGCAGCGTAGGGGTTAGCGGGAGCACAGATACGCAGTATTTT. This gives the protein CASSVGVSGSTDTQYF. This rearrangement joins TRBV9 to TRBJ2-3, with 7 nucleotides matching TRBD2. J gave up 0 bases and V 0 bases, and 4 bases lay outside the gene matches. In germline, CDR1 is SGDLS, CDR2 YYNGEE. This CDR3 is 16 amino acids long.

This clonotype was seen only a few times. The J gene is TRBJ2-7, the V gene TRBV4-1; tentatively, D is TRBD1 or TRBD2 (5 bases each). Germline V gives CDR1 MGHRA, CDR2 YSYEKL. CDR3 length: 14 residues. V lost 5 bases to trimming and J lost 3 bases, with 14 bases between them. The CDR3 sequence: CASSTRGGVYEQYF. CDR3 sequence (DNA): TGCGCCAGCAGCACTAGGGGTGGGGTCTACGAGCAGTACTTC.

This clonotype was counted at least ten times. The chain combines TRBV25-1 with TRBJ2-1; possible D gene TRBD2, 5 bases. Germline lookup yields CDR1 MGHDK and CDR2 SYGVNS. V lost 4 bases and J 3 bases, leaving 7 bases between the germline ends. The CDR3 runs 13 residues. DNA of the CDR3: TGTGCCAGCAGTGCCCGGGACTACAATGAGCAGTTCTTC. As protein: CASSARDYNEQFF.

This clonotype was observed a handful of times. V gene TRBV4-1 combines with J gene TRBJ1-5, with D unclear. V gave up 0 bases and J gave up 7 bases, with 10 bases separating them. Per the germline V gene, CDR1 is MGHRA and CDR2 is YSYEKL. The CDR3 spans 14 residues. The CDR3 DNA is TGCGCCAGCAGCCAAGAAGGCGGGGAACAGCCCCAGCATTTT. Its protein is CASSQEGGEQPQHF.

For this clonotype: One end of the junction fails to match germline, which may point to a read error. V is TRBV4-1 and J is TRBJ2-2; D might be TRBD2 (5 bases). This CDR3 is built from 13 residues. The germline CDR1 and CDR2 sequences are MGHRA and YSYEKL. Here the CDR3 DNA reads TGCCTCTTGGTCTCCGCGAACACCGGGGAACTGTTTTTT. Translated: CLLVSANTGELFF.

This clonotype came up a few times. The gene calls are TRBV7-2 and TRBJ2-1, with TRBD1 matching 9 bases. J gave up 6 bases and V 6 bases, and 9 bases lay outside the gene matches. The germline CDR1 and CDR2 sequences are SGHTA and FQGNSA. CDR3 length equals 15 residues. CDR3 protein: CASSSGTGLSNEQFF. The CDR3 DNA reads as TGTGCCAGCAGTTCCGGGACAGGGTTGAGCAATGAGCAGTTCTTC. Complete variable domain (other parts from reference TRBV7-2 and TRBJ2-1): GAGVSQSPSNKVTEKGKDVELRCDPISGHTALYWYRQSLGQGLEFLIYFQGNSAPDKSGLPSDRFSAERTGGSVSTLTIQRTQQEDSAVYLCASSSGTGLSNEQFFGPGTRLTVL.